This record concerns one T cell receptor (beta chain) sequence. As yet, its antigen is unknown. These data are taken from a study of T cell responses to AZD1222 COVID-19 vaccine. Regarding the study as a whole: The number of AZD1222 recipients seropositive at baseline was only five or six. In all cases, repertoires were sampled only after the peak T cell response.

Produced via immunoSEQ multiplex PCR; TCRdb's table is partial and in-frame only. The sample carries nearly 35,000 clones, 75% to 85% recorded once. V was clipped by 9 bases and J by 5 bases; unmatched bases: 2. This CDR3 region has 12 residues. Germline loops: CDR1 MNHEY, CDR2 SVGAGI. Sequencing was performed on peripheral blood, taken 28 days after the second AZD1222 dose. This sequence was found in an adult who received the AZD1222 COVID-19 vaccine. The chain links TRBV6-5 to TRBJ2-2; TRBD1 matches at 8 bases. CDR3 coding DNA: TGTGCCAGTAGGACAGGGACCGGGGAGCTGTTTTTT. It yields the protein CASRTGTGELFF.